A selection of T cell receptor beta chains follows, all from one sample in a study of blood T cell repertoires in COVID-19. The assay was immunoSEQ multiplex PCR, and TCRdb's table has in-frame clones only and misses some. The sample lists roughly 440,000 clones; about nine tenths were seen once. Sequenced sample: peripheral blood. The receptors here all came from a woman between 50 and 59 years old with COVID-19, enrolled during active disease. Each CDR3 is given with its conserved first and last residue. Fields, in order: V gene, clone size, J gene, D gene, CDR3 protein, CDR3 DNA. The D gene is left open where the match is weak. Some rows mark clone size as missing; the rest say once, few, many or name a class of expanded clone.

>TRBV28|-|TRBJ1-1|TRBD1
CASSDPRTGLNTEAFF
TGTGCCAGCAGTGATCCGAGGACAGGGTTGAACACTGAAGCTTTCTTT
>TRBV24-1|once|TRBJ2-5|TRBD2
CATSDPRVAGPTTETQYF
TGTGCCACCAGTGATCCCCGAGTAGCGGGCCCGACAACGGAGACCCAGTACTTC
>TRBV7-2|-|TRBJ2-3|-
CASSLVSHQSTDTQYF
TGTGCCAGCAGCTTAGTTAGCCACCAGAGCACAGATACGCAGTATTTT
>TRBV19|-|TRBJ1-5|-
CASSTQQSNQPQHF
TGTGCCAGTAGTACACAACAAAGCAATCAGCCCCAGCATTTT
>TRBV11-2|-|TRBJ2-7|-
CASSLDWGGRGLEQYF
TGTGCCAGCAGCTTAGATTGGGGGGGCCGAGGCTTGGAGCAGTACTTC
>TRBV10-2|-|TRBJ1-1|TRBD1
CASEVQGDTEAFF
TGCGCCAGCGAAGTCCAGGGGGACACTGAAGCTTTCTTT
>TRBV11-2|once|TRBJ2-7|-
CASSFGTGIYEQYF
TGTGCCAGCAGCTTTGGGACTGGAATCTACGAGCAGTACTTC
>TRBV11-2|-|TRBJ1-3|-
CASSSGISGNTIYF
TGTGCCAGCAGCTCAGGGATCTCTGGAAACACCATATATTTT
>TRBV6-6|once|TRBJ1-5|-
CASSIDRFSNQPQHF
TGTGCCAGCAGCATAGACAGGTTTAGCAATCAGCCCCAGCATTTT
>TRBV27|-|TRBJ1-1|TRBD1
CASSLGDSRKAFF
TGTGCCAGCAGTTTGGGGGACAGTAGGAAAGCTTTCTTT
>TRBV5-1|-|TRBJ2-6|TRBD1
CASSPTGGGGANVLTF
TGCGCCAGCAGCCCGACAGGGGGAGGGGGGGCCAACGTCCTGACTTTC
>TRBV29-1|-|TRBJ2-3|-
CSVVPLGLPDTQYF
TGCAGCGTTGTGCCCCTAGGACTACCAGATACGCAGTATTTT
>TRBV27|-|TRBJ1-6|-
CASSSGRNSPLHF
TGTGCCAGCAGTTCAGGTCGCAATTCACCCCTCCACTTT
>TRBV5-1|-|TRBJ2-5|-
CASSFTVGAQETQYF
TGCGCCAGCAGCTTCACCGTGGGGGCCCAAGAGACCCAGTACTTC
>TRBV27|-|TRBJ2-5|TRBD1
CASRRRTGEIQETQYF
TGTGCCAGCCGTCGGAGGACAGGGGAAATACAAGAGACCCAGTACTTC
>TRBV28|-|TRBJ1-4|TRBD1
CASSLWTGGEKLFF
TGTGCCAGCAGTTTGTGGACAGGGGGTGAAAAACTGTTTTTT
>TRBV5-1|-|TRBJ1-4|-
CASSFQNEKLFF
TGCGCCAGCAGCTTCCAAAATGAAAAACTGTTTTTT
>TRBV7-9|-|TRBJ1-2|-
CASSLSEGGYTF
TGTGCCAGCAGCTTATCCGAGGGAGGCTACACCTTC
>TRBV9|once|TRBJ1-3|-
CASSARDNSGNTIYF
TGTGCCAGCAGCGCCCGGGACAACTCTGGAAACACCATATATTTT
>TRBV5-4|-|TRBJ2-5|TRBD1
CASSSRQGETQYF
TGTGCCAGCAGCTCCCGACAGGGTGAGACCCAGTACTTC
>TRBV11-3|-|TRBJ2-1|TRBD2
CASSLDSGLAGDHNEQFF
TGTGCCAGCAGCTTAGATTCGGGGCTAGCGGGGGACCACAATGAGCAGTTCTTC
>TRBV19|-|TRBJ1-4|-
CASSKRTGKNEKLFF
TGTGCCAGTAGTAAACGGACTGGCAAAAATGAAAAACTGTTTTTT
>TRBV19|-|TRBJ2-1|TRBD2
CASSLGTSGGANEQFF
TGTGCCAGTAGTCTCGGGACTAGCGGGGGGGCCAATGAGCAGTTCTTC
>TRBV2|-|TRBJ1-1|TRBD1
CASMRDRGQGNTEAFF
TGTGCCAGCATGAGAGACAGGGGGCAAGGGAACACTGAAGCTTTCTTT
>TRBV29-1|-|TRBJ2-2|-
CSVDLQGTGELFF
TGCAGCGTTGACCTCCAGGGCACCGGGGAGCTGTTTTTT
>TRBV19|-|TRBJ1-2|-
CASSISPRANYGYTF
TGTGCCAGTAGTATTAGTCCCAGGGCTAACTATGGCTACACCTTC
>TRBV9|-|TRBJ2-1|-
CASSVGRLTDNEQFF
TGTGCCAGCAGCGTGGGTAGACTCACCGACAATGAGCAGTTCTTC